This TCR beta chain was identified during a study of cytomegalovirus exposure and HLA in healthy donors. V dropped 1 base and J dropped 2 bases, with 11 bases sitting between them. CDR3 length: 15 amino acids. Germline CDR1 is SGHAT and CDR2 is FQDESV (reference sequence). Primers: 60 Vbeta forward and 13 Jbeta reverse. TCRdb keeps only in-frame clones here, not all; method: immunoSEQ multiplex PCR. The repertoire holds 170,000 or so clones, with 65% to 85% as singletons. The sequenced material came from PBMCs. The receptor's source is a man between 60 and 70 years old in good health and CMV-seronegative. The chain uses TRBV11-1 and TRBJ2-5; tentatively, D is TRBD2 (6 bases). CDR3 region: CASSLVLAYQETQYF. In DNA, the CDR3 is TGTGCCAGCAGCTTAGTCCTAGCGTATCAAGAGACCCAGTACTTC.